These 5 T cell receptor beta chains came from one sample sequenced in a study of OX40 agonist ivuxolimab in advanced cancers. TCRdb's table, derived via immunoSEQ multiplex PCR, lists solely in-frame clones and lacks some. This sample has about 34,000 clones, with 85% to 95% found just once. This specimen was CD4+ or CD8+ T cells sorted from blood, taken in a trial of the OX40 agonist ivuxolimab. The receptors were sampled from an adult with an advanced solid tumor such as melanoma, head and neck, liver or kidney cancer.

This clone has a handful of counts. One end of the junction fails to match germline, which may point to a read error. The chain combines TRBV28 with TRBJ2-1; D uncertain. This CDR3 spans 13 amino acids. The germline gives CDR1 MDHEN, CDR2 SYDVKM. This CDR3 reads CASSLLVSNEQFF. The CDR3 DNA sequence: TGTGCCAGCAGCTTATTAGTTAGCAATGAGCAGTTCTTC.

V is TRBV6-6 and J is TRBJ1-5; possibly TRBD1 for D (5 bases). Germline V gene sequence: CDR1 MNHNY, CDR2 SVGAGI (reference sequence). The CDR3 is 16 residues long. V was shortened by 6 bases and J by 3 bases, with 18 bases between the two germline ends. The CDR3 loop reads CASRTRGTGANQPQHF. The CDR3 coding sequence is TGTGCCAGCAGGACGCGAGGGACCGGGGCCAATCAGCCCCAGCATTTT.

The V call is TRBV5-5, the J call TRBJ2-7; D not certain. CDR1 SGHKS and CDR2 YYEKEE come from the germline V gene (reference sequence). The CDR3 is 13 amino acids. Deletions cut 1 base from V and 6 bases from J, with 11 bases between. The CDR3 sequence is CASSLRAASEQYF. The CDR3 DNA is TGTGCCAGCAGCTTGAGGGCAGCGAGCGAGCAGTACTTC.

The gene calls are TRBV9 and TRBJ2-5; D gene unclear. The CDR3 contains 13 residues. Germline CDR1 is SGDLS and CDR2 is YYNGEE. Trimming pared 0 bases from V and 5 bases from J, leaving 8 bases between. The CDR3 spells CASSVAAGETQYF. CDR3 bases: TGTGCCAGCAGCGTAGCCGCCGGGGAGACCCAGTACTTC. The full variable domain, completed using reference TRBV9 and TRBJ2-5, is DSGVTQTPKHLITATGQRVTLRCSPRSGDLSVYWYQQSLDQGLQFLIQYYNGEERAKGNILERFSAQQFPDLHSELNLSSLELGDSALYFCASSVAAGETQYFGPGTRLLVL.

This chain connects TRBV28 to TRBJ2-3; maybe TRBD1 (5 bases). This CDR3 has 13 residues. Trimming cost V 3 bases and J 8 bases, with 12 bases left between them. Per germline, CDR1 MDHEN and CDR2 SYDVKM. CDR3 protein: CASSFPAGLTQYF. DNA for the CDR3: TGTGCCAGCAGTTTTCCAGCAGGGCTTACGCAGTATTTT.